What follows is one T cell receptor beta chain and its context. Trimming took off 5 bases at V and 8 bases at J, with 13 bases between the two ends. Germline V gene sequence: CDR1 LNHNV, CDR2 YYDKDF (reference sequence). The CDR3 totals 13 residues. The data stem from a study of T-cell reconstitution after alpha-beta-depleted transplantation in children. This sample's TCRbeta library carried unique molecular identifier barcodes. TCRdb reprocessed the PCR reads via MiXCR and lists one record per CDR3 protein. The sample lists about 610,000 distinct CDR3 sequences, about 11% seen once, with less than 5% in the top ten.

This receptor was taken from a human donor who donated a stem cell graft to a child with acute myeloid leukemia. The sample was PBMCs from the stem cell graft donor, taken from the stem cell graft. The V and J genes are TRBV15 and TRBJ2-1; D is unresolved. The CDR3 here is CATSPPLVYEQFF. CDR3 in DNA: TGTGCCACCAGCCCACCCCTAGTCTATGAGCAGTTCTTC.